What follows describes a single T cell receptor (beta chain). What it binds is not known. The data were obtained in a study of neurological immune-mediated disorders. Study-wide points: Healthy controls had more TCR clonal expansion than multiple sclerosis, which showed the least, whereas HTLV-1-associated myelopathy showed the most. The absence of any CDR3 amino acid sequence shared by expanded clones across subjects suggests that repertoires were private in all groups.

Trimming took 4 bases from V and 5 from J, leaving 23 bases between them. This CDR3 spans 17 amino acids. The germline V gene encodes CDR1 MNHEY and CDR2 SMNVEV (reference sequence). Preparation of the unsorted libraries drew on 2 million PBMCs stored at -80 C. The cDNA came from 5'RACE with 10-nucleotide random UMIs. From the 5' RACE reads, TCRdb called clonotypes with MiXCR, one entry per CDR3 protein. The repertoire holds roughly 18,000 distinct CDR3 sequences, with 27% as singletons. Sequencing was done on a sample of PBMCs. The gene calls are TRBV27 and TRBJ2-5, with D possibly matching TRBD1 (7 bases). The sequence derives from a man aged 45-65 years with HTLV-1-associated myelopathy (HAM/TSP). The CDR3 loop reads CASSSLTVEGARETQYF. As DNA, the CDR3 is TGTGCCAGCAGTTCCTTGACCGTGGAGGGGGCGCGGGAGACCCAGTACTTC.